This is a list of T cell receptor beta chains from one sample in a study of blood T cell repertoires in COVID-19. Profiled with immunoSEQ multiplex PCR; TCRdb holds only in-frame clones, not every one. The sample holds approximately 240,000 clones; around 90% are singletons and the top ten take roughly 12%. The sample consisted of peripheral blood. These receptors all stem from a woman younger than 35 who had recovered from COVID-19. The CDR3 runs from the conserved cysteine through the conserved F or W. D genes are given only for firm matches. The size entry is marked missing in some rows and otherwise reads once, few, many or a size class.

j_call | v_call | clone_size | d_call | cdr3_length | cdr3_nt | cdr3_aa
TRBJ2-6 | TRBV27 | - | - | 16 | TGTGCCAGCAAGGAAGCCGACAGTGCTGGGGCCAACGTCCTGACTTTC | CASKEADSAGANVLTF
TRBJ1-3 | TRBV6-5 | - | TRBD1 | 14 | TGTGCCAGCGCTCCTGACCGAGGGGGCAACACCATATATTTT | CASAPDRGGNTIYF
TRBJ2-1 | TRBV14 | - | - | 14 | TGTGCCAGCGGGGCGGCTGTCTCCTACAATGAGCAGTTCTTC | CASGAAVSYNEQFF
TRBJ2-1 | TRBV5-1 | - | TRBD2 | 15 | TGCGCCAGCGCTCAGACTAGCGGGTCCTACAATGAGCAGTTCTTC | CASAQTSGSYNEQFF
TRBJ1-5 | TRBV9 | - | - | 15 | TGTGCCAGCAGCCCCCTTGGCGATACGGGTCAGCCCCAGCATTTT | CASSPLGDTGQPQHF
TRBJ1-5 | TRBV30 | - | - | 13 | TGTGCCTGGAGTCCCTTCGACAGTCAGCCCCAGCATTTT | CAWSPFDSQPQHF
TRBJ1-3 | TRBV2 | - | - | 15 | TGTGCCAGCATCCGAGTCGGGGAGGGTGGAAACACCATATATTTT | CASIRVGEGGNTIYF
TRBJ1-4 | TRBV5-6 | once | - | 16 | TGTGCCAGCAGCTTGTTTTTTCAAGGGGCTAATGAAAAACTGTTTTTT | CASSLFFQGANEKLFF
TRBJ2-7 | TRBV5-1 | - | - | 15 | TGCGCCAGCAGCCTCGGAGGAGCGGCAAAGACCGAGCAGTACTTC | CASSLGGAAKTEQYF
TRBJ2-7 | TRBV13 | - | - | 17 | TGTGCCAGCAGCTTAGGCTATCCAGGCCCCATTCCCTACGAGCAGTACTTC | CASSLGYPGPIPYEQYF
TRBJ2-1 | TRBV2 | - | TRBD2 | 18 | TGTGCCAGCAGTCGACAGTCAGATAGCGGGACAACGTCGGATGAGCAGTTCTTC | CASSRQSDSGTTSDEQFF
TRBJ2-3 | TRBV3-1/TRBV3-2 | - | TRBD2 | 17 | TGTGCCAGCAGCCAAGATCGAGCGGGAGCGGGTACAGATACGCAGTATTTT | CASSQDRAGAGTDTQYF
TRBJ1-2 | TRBV4-1 | once | - | 15 | TGCGCCAGCAGCCAAGATCTGAATAGGGGATATGGCTACACCTTC | CASSQDLNRGYGYTF
TRBJ2-3 | TRBV7-3 | - | TRBD2 | 16 | TGTGCCAGCAGCCAACCTAGCGGGAGTTACACAGATACGCAGTATTTT | CASSQPSGSYTDTQYF
TRBJ2-7 | TRBV4-3 | once | TRBD1 | 15 | TGCGCCAGCAGCCAAGAAGGACAGGGAGGTGGCGAGCAGTACTTC | CASSQEGQGGGEQYF
TRBJ1-2 | TRBV7-2 | - | TRBD1 | 14 | TGTGCCAGCAGCCAACAGGGGGTCGGAGATGGCTACACCTTC | CASSQQGVGDGYTF
TRBJ2-2 | TRBV5-3 | - | - | 15 | TGTGCCAGCCCAGTGGGGCTTATTAACACCGGGGAGCTGTTTTTT | CASPVGLINTGELFF
TRBJ2-3 | TRBV24-1 | - | TRBD1 | 16 | TGTGCCACCAGTGATTTCGGACAGGGTGGGACAGATACGCAGTATTTT | CATSDFGQGGTDTQYF
TRBJ1-1 | TRBV5-6 | once | TRBD1 | 12 | TGTGCCGCAAACAGGGGGAACACTGAAGCTTTCTTT | CAANRGNTEAFF
TRBJ2-7 | TRBV27 | once | - | 17 | TGTGCCAGCAGTTGCCAAACCCCACCTAACAGGGAATACGAGCAGTACTTC | CASSCQTPPNREYEQYF
TRBJ2-7 | TRBV4-3 | - | TRBD1 | 14 | TGCGCCAGCAGCCAGGACAGGGGACCCTACGAGCAGTACTTC | CASSQDRGPYEQYF
TRBJ1-1 | TRBV27 | once | - | 13 | TGTGCCAGCAGTGGAACAGGGTACACTGAAGCTTTCTTT | CASSGTGYTEAFF
TRBJ2-1 | TRBV4-1 | - | - | 15 | TGCGCCAGCAGCCAAGATGGGGCCAACTACAATGAGCAGTTCTTC | CASSQDGANYNEQFF
TRBJ1-2 | TRBV19 | once | - | 16 | TGTGCCAGTAGTATGGACTCCGGACAGATCCACTATGGCTACACCTTC | CASSMDSGQIHYGYTF
TRBJ1-1 | TRBV13 | - | TRBD1 | 15 | TGTGCCAGCAGCCGATACGACAGGGATATCCCTGAAGCTTTCTTT | CASSRYDRDIPEAFF
TRBJ2-1 | TRBV7-9 | - | - | 14 | TGTGCCAGCAGCCGCCCCGACAGCCACAATGAGCAGTTCTTC | CASSRPDSHNEQFF
TRBJ2-1 | TRBV4-3 | - | - | 12 | TGCGCCAGCAGCCAAGGGAGAAATGAGCAGTTCTTC | CASSQGRNEQFF
TRBJ1-3 | TRBV5-5 | - | - | 15 | TGTGCCAGCAGCCCAGTCACAGGGACTGGAAACACCATATATTTT | CASSPVTGTGNTIYF
TRBJ1-6 | TRBV7-3 | - | TRBD1 | 15 | TGTGCCAGCAGCCCCCGGACAGGGTGGAATTCACCCCTCCACTTT | CASSPRTGWNSPLHF
TRBJ2-3 | TRBV7-3 | - | - | 14 | TGTGCCAGCAGCAAGGACAGAAACACAGATACGCAGTATTTT | CASSKDRNTDTQYF
TRBJ2-2 | TRBV19 | - | TRBD1 | 14 | TGTGCCAGTAGTCTGGGACAGGGGGCCGGGGAGCTGTTTTTT | CASSLGQGAGELFF
TRBJ2-1 | TRBV25-1 | - | TRBD2 | 14 | TGTGCCAGCAGAGGACTAGGGCGCTACAATGAGCAGTTCTTC | CASRGLGRYNEQFF
TRBJ2-7 | TRBV4-3 | - | TRBD1 | 15 | TGCGCCAGCAGCCATGGGACAGGTGATGCCTACGAGCAGTACTTC | CASSHGTGDAYEQYF
TRBJ1-5 | TRBV27 | - | - | 14 | TGTGCCAGCAGTCCCCGGACAGGCAATCAGCCCCAGCATTTT | CASSPRTGNQPQHF
TRBJ2-1 | TRBV3-1/TRBV3-2 | - | TRBD2 | 16 | TGTGCCAGCAGCTCGGGACTAGCGGGGCCCACGAATGAGCAGTTCTTC | CASSSGLAGPTNEQFF
TRBJ1-2 | TRBV6-5 | - | - | 16 | TGTGCCAGCAGTTACTCGCCGCACGGACTTAACTATGGCTACACCTTC | CASSYSPHGLNYGYTF
TRBJ2-5 | TRBV5-8 | - | TRBD1 | 14 | TGTGCCAGCAGGGACAGGGGGCTTTCAGAGACCCAGTACTTC | CASRDRGLSETQYF
TRBJ1-4 | TRBV19 | - | - | 14 | TGTGCCAGTAAACAGGGCGATTCTAATGAAAAACTGTTTTTT | CASKQGDSNEKLFF
TRBJ2-1 | TRBV12-3/TRBV12-4 | once | TRBD2 | 12 | TGTGCCAGCAGGGACGGGAGGTATGAGCAGTTCTTC | CASRDGRYEQFF
TRBJ2-1 | TRBV11-2 | - | - | 14 | TGTGCCAGCAGCCCCTCGCGCGGGTGGAATGAGCAGTTCTTC | CASSPSRGWNEQFF